The 23 T cell receptor beta chains below come from one sample, sequenced in a study of cytomegalovirus exposure and HLA in healthy donors. Primers included in the PCR were 60 Vbeta and 13 Jbeta primers. Here immunoSEQ multiplex PCR was the method, and the copy in TCRdb shows in-frame clones only, minus some. This table has 150,000 to 200,000 clones, about 81% appearing once. Sequencing used PBMCs. These receptors were collected from a woman under 30 in good health and CMV-seropositive.

V gene TRBV28 combines with J gene TRBJ1-3, with D maybe TRBD1 (5 bases). V was cut by 5 bases and J by 4 bases, with 18 bases left in between. Germline values: CDR1 MDHEN, CDR2 SYDVKM. The CDR3 length is 16 residues. The CDR3 region is CASSTPAGGRGNTIYF. CDR3 bases: TGTGCCAGCAGTACCCCTGCGGGGGGGAGAGGAAACACCATATATTTT.

The J gene is TRBJ2-2, the V gene TRBV30; TRBD2 matches at 9 bases. The CDR3 runs 15 residues. The germline CDR1 and CDR2 sequences are GTSNPN and SVGIG (reference sequence). The V segment lost 2 bases and the J segment 5 bases; nucleotides outside the gene matches: 6. CDR3 in amino acids: CAWSPGLALTGELFF. The CDR3 bases are TGTGCCTGGAGTCCGGGACTAGCCTTAACCGGGGAGCTGTTTTTT.

V usage is TRBV14 and J usage is TRBJ2-1, with unresolved D. Trimming stripped 2 bases from V and 0 bases from J, with 8 bases between. Germline CDR1 and CDR2: SGHDN and FVKESK. This CDR3 is 15 amino acids long. This chain's CDR3 is CASSQTPSSYNEQFF. The CDR3, as DNA: TGTGCCAGCAGCCAAACTCCAAGCTCCTACAATGAGCAGTTCTTC.

DNA of the CDR3: TGCGCCAGCAGCCCCCAACAGCCTGGGGCCAACGTCCTGACTTTC. Amino acid sequence: CASSPQQPGANVLTF. The chain uses TRBV4-1 and TRBJ2-6; D remains ambiguous. The germline V and J ends were trimmed by 4 bases and 2 bases, with 9 bases remaining between them. The CDR3 covers 15 residues. The V gene's germline CDR1 is MGHRA and CDR2 YSYEKL.

This clone has just one count. The V call is TRBV28, the J call TRBJ2-3; D call uncertain. The ends were cut back, 3 bases at V and 6 bases at J, with 4 bases in the middle. The germline gives CDR1 MDHEN, CDR2 SYDVKM. The CDR3 length is 11 residues. The CDR3 here is CASSFADTQYF. The CDR3 DNA reads as TGTGCCAGCAGTTTTGCGGATACGCAGTATTTT.

The V gene is TRBV7-9, the J gene TRBJ2-7; possibly TRBD1 for D (6 bases). Germline CDR1 SEHNR, CDR2 FQNEAQ (reference sequence). The V gene lost 1 base and the J gene lost 2 bases, with 9 bases spanning the gap. This CDR3 region has 14 residues. For the CDR3, the DNA is TGTGCCAGCAGCTTAGAACAGGGCCCCTACGAGCAGTACTTC. Protein: CASSLEQGPYEQYF. The variable domain in full, with the rest retrieved from reference TRBV7-9 and TRBJ2-7, is DTGVSQNPRHKITKRGQNVTFRCDPISEHNRLYWYRQTLGQGPEFLTYFQNEAQLEKSRLLSDRFSAERPKGSFSTLEIQRTEQGDSAMYLCASSLEQGPYEQYFGPGTRLTVT.

This sequence joins TRBV6-6 and TRBJ1-1, with D hard to call. CDR1 and CDR2 from the germline V gene are MNHNY and SVGAGI (reference sequence). The CDR3 sequence is 14 residues long. V was trimmed by 6 bases and J by 3 bases, leaving 14 bases between them. The CDR3 reads CASSTYAEDTEAFF. CDR3 nucleotide sequence: TGTGCCAGCAGCACATACGCCGAAGACACTGAAGCTTTCTTT.

This chain connects TRBV5-1 to TRBJ2-3, with 8 bases identical to TRBD1. CDR1 and CDR2 (germline): SGHRS, YFSETQ. The V and J ends lost 3 bases and 4 bases, in that order; junction bases with no gene match: 7. The CDR3 is made up of 15 amino acids. The CDR3 region is CASSSYQGAADTQYF. The CDR3 coding sequence is TGCGCCAGCAGCTCCTACCAGGGGGCGGCAGATACGCAGTATTTT.

The chain carries TRBV9 and TRBJ1-2; perhaps TRBD1 as D (6 bases). Germline-derived CDR1 and CDR2 are SGDLS and YYNGEE. CDR3 length equals 18 residues. V gave up 3 bases and J gave up 1 base, with 22 bases separating them. The CDR3 DNA reads as TGTGCCAGCAGCGCAGGCGAGGGGGTAAGACCTCTTAACTATGGCTACACCTTC. Its translation: CASSAGEGVRPLNYGYTF.

This chain joins TRBV5-4 and TRBJ2-7; D is perhaps TRBD2 (5 bases). Trimming took off 0 bases at V and 5 bases at J, with 15 bases between the two ends. Germline V gives CDR1 SGHNT, CDR2 YYREEE (reference sequence). The CDR3 runs 15 residues. This CDR3 is CASSLARGSPHEQYF. The CDR3, as DNA: TGTGCCAGCAGCTTGGCCCGGGGTAGCCCCCACGAGCAGTACTTC.

The rearrangement joins TRBV11-2 to TRBJ2-7; 8 bases match TRBD1. From germline, CDR1 is SGHAT and CDR2 FQNNGV. The CDR3 has 15 residues. The junction had 10 bases not matched to a gene; V was cut back by 5 bases and J by 4 bases. CDR3 loop: CASSLNWDRQYEQYV. The CDR3 DNA is TGTGCCAGCAGCCTAAATTGGGACAGGCAATACGAGCAGTACGTC.

This sequence joins TRBV4-1 and TRBJ2-2; no reliable D call. Germline V gene sequence: CDR1 MGHRA, CDR2 YSYEKL. The ends were cut back, 3 bases at V and 8 bases at J, with 7 bases in the middle. This CDR3 has 12 residues. CDR3 protein: CASSQVLGELFF. The CDR3 nucleotides are TGCGCCAGCAGCCAGGTACTAGGGGAGCTGTTTTTT.

The V call is TRBV7-6, the J call TRBJ2-2, with 9 bases identical to TRBD1. The germline gives CDR1 SGHVS, CDR2 FNYEAQ. Trimming cost V 0 bases and J 3 bases; bases outside gene matches: 5. The CDR3 has 17 amino acids. Here the CDR3 DNA reads TGTGCCAGCAGCTTAGCTACAGGGGGCGCGCACACCGGGGAGCTGTTTTTT. This encodes CASSLATGGAHTGELFF.

The chain combines TRBV6-5 with TRBJ1-2, with 7 bases that match TRBD1. Germline values: CDR1 MNHEY, CDR2 SVGAGI. The CDR3 sequence is 14 residues long. Trimming removed 0 bases from V and 5 bases from J; junction bases left unmatched: 3. The CDR3 protein is CASSYSGTVYGYTF. CDR3 nucleotide sequence: TGTGCCAGCAGTTACTCGGGGACAGTTTATGGCTACACCTTC.

The chain links TRBV6-1 to TRBJ1-1, with 8 bases identical to TRBD1. The trim removed 1 base at V and 1 base at J, leaving 5 bases unmatched. CDR3 length: 16 amino acids. Germline-derived CDR1 and CDR2 are MNHNS and SASEGT. CDR3 sequence: CASSEGQGAGNTEAFF. The CDR3 bases are TGTGCCAGCAGTGAAGGCCAGGGGGCGGGGAACACTGAAGCTTTCTTT.

The chain recombines TRBV6-5 with TRBJ1-1; TRBD1 aligns across 8 bases. From germline, CDR1 is MNHEY and CDR2 SVGAGI. J gave up 3 bases and V 3 bases, and 6 bases lay outside the gene matches. There are 15 residues in the CDR3. The CDR3 is CASSYRTGRDTEAFF. In DNA, the CDR3 is TGTGCCAGCAGTTATCGGACAGGGAGGGACACTGAAGCTTTCTTT.

V and J are TRBV5-1 and TRBJ2-3, with a tentative D call TRBD2 (7 bases). Germline lookup yields CDR1 SGHRS and CDR2 YFSETQ. This CDR3 is built from 16 residues. Trimming pared 0 bases from V and 4 bases from J, leaving 15 bases between. The CDR3, as DNA: TGCGCCAGCAGCTTGGAGGCGGGGGCAACCCCAGATACGCAGTATTTT. Its protein is CASSLEAGATPDTQYF.

V gene TRBV19 combines with J gene TRBJ1-2, with 7 nucleotides matching TRBD1. The V and J ends lost 5 bases and 11 bases, in that order; junction bases with no gene match: 8. Germline CDR1 reads LNHDA; CDR2 reads SQIVND (reference sequence). This CDR3 is built from 12 residues. This CDR3 is CASSPDRSEYTF. The CDR3 DNA reads as TGTGCCAGTAGTCCGGACAGGTCGGAATACACCTTC.

The chain carries TRBV19 and TRBJ1-5; 10 bases are shared with TRBD1. Looked up from germline, CDR1 is LNHDA and CDR2 is SQIVND (reference sequence). The CDR3 is 15 amino acids. Unmatched junction bases numbered 6, after V lost 7 bases and J lost 3 bases. This CDR3 is CASNLDRGDNQPQHF. The DNA of the CDR3 is TGTGCCAGTAACCTGGACAGGGGGGACAATCAGCCCCAGCATTTT.

The rearrangement uses TRBV4-1 and TRBJ1-3; a weak D match, TRBD1 (6 bases). Deletions cut 0 bases from V and 3 bases from J, with 12 bases between. CDR1 and CDR2 from the germline V gene are MGHRA and YSYEKL. The CDR3 is 16 amino acids. CDR3 nucleotides: TGCGCCAGCAGCCAAGAGGCGGGGGCAGGTGGAAACACCATATATTTT. It encodes CASSQEAGAGGNTIYF.

As concerns this clone: The sample holds other DNA sequences that translate to the same CDR3. V is TRBV6-4 and J is TRBJ2-3; TRBD2 agrees at 12 bases. CDR3 size: 15 residues. Germline V gene data show CDR1 as MRHNA and CDR2 as SNTAGT. The trim removed 3 bases at V and 4 bases at J, leaving 2 bases unmatched. CDR3 protein: CASSETSGGADTQYF. Written as DNA, the CDR3 is TGTGCCAGCAGTGAGACTAGCGGGGGCGCAGATACGCAGTATTTT.

This clone was recorded only once. This sequence joins TRBV7-3 and TRBJ2-6; D remains ambiguous. Trimming pared 4 bases from V and 4 bases from J, leaving 5 bases between. The CDR3 sequence is 13 residues long. The germline V gene has CDR1 SGHTA and CDR2 FQGTGA. The CDR3 loop reads CASSYGGANVLTF. DNA for the CDR3: TGTGCCAGCAGCTACGGGGGGGCCAACGTCCTGACTTTC.

The chain is built from TRBV15 and TRBJ2-7; D gene uncertain. This CDR3 spans 13 amino acids. Germline CDR1 and CDR2: LNHNV and YYDKDF (reference sequence). Trimming pared 4 bases from V and 5 bases from J, leaving 12 bases between. CDR3 region: CATSIRLRDEQYF. CDR3 DNA sequence: TGTGCCACCAGCATAAGACTTAGAGACGAGCAGTACTTC.